This T cell receptor (beta chain) emerged from a study of blood T cell repertoires in COVID-19 (TCRdb year 2020). Regarding the research as a whole: The collaborator samples originated in the United States, Italy and Spain and spanned the acute and convalescent phases of COVID-19. The material from the prospective study consisted of cDNA or gDNA derived from T cells, B-cell-depleted T cells, or PBMCs. Subjects who had been exposed to COVID-19, were actively infected with it, or had recovered from it provided the deeply sampled blood TCRbeta repertoires that made up the dataset. The repertoires were released in a freely available public database meant as a resource for research on the immune response to SARS-CoV-2. The samples were drawn from the first 160 participants of the ongoing ImmuneRACE study and from 1,254 subjects provided by 6 global collaborators. A de-identified subject ID, COVID-19 status, age in years and sex were almost always included in the sample metadata. Where HLA class I and class II types were available, the types were taken from metadata supplied by the sample provider, not from assay-based typing. The full study reports these points: The quantity of clinical and demographic metadata differed by source and by participant and was supplied without curation.

From cysteine to phenylalanine, the CDR3 is 16 amino acids long. Only CDR3 DNA is held: 48 bases, read in frame from base 1. The germline V gene sets CDR1 to LGHNA and CDR2 to YNFKEQ. Relative to germline, V is missing 4 bases and J is missing 0 bases, with 6 bases of the junction outside any gene match. A word on this clone: The specificity of this receptor is unknown. Qualities for individual bases were not recorded, and no much larger clone is one base off.

A second Seattle source provided samples from volunteer blood donors who had recovered from COVID-19. Collaborating institutions collected whole blood in K2EDTA tubes following their own protocols. For TCRbeta analysis, collaborators shipped samples in one of three forms: frozen whole blood, isolated PBMCs, or DNA extracted from either of those sample types. The immunoSEQ Assay, a bias-controlled multiplex PCR, was used to amplify TCRbeta CDR3 regions from genomic DNA. The study's own analysis went as follows. Nucleated cell counts per sample were estimated from amplification of reference gene primers within the assay. To quantify the absolute abundance of each unique TCRbeta CDR3 rearrangement, sequence reads were collapsed and filtered. For each sample, productive Simpson clonality was calculated by taking the square root of Simpson's diversity index across productive rearrangements. Held by TCRdb, this immuneACCESS table contains in-frame sequences only and omits some clones. Under half of the omission traces to an unresolved V gene where checked; the cause of the rest is unknown. V, J and clone size reflect that table, while D and trimming were determined from the DNA. The sample table contains under 200,000 clones; only one count was recorded for around four fifths of them. Together, the top ten hold 7.5% to 9.5% of the sample.

The sequence was obtained from a man between 35 and 55 years old who had recovered from COVID-19. This sequence uses TRBV4-2 and TRBJ1-2, with 9 junctional bases fitting TRBD1. The sample was peripheral blood. This receptor has the CDR3 CASSLDRDRANYGYTF. The nucleotide sequence is TGTGCCAGCAGCCTGGACCGGGACAGGGCTAACTATGGCTACACCTTC.